This TCR beta chain is from a study of T cell responses to AZD1222 COVID-19 vaccine. Regarding the study as a whole: The repertoires were collected only after the peak T cell response. Most donors were white British and more were female, and clonal diversity was possibly underestimated.

The CDR3 spans 12 residues. Per germline, CDR1 MDHEN and CDR2 SYDVKM. The V end lost 7 bases, the J end lost 4 bases, and 10 bases lay between the germline ends. Comment on this clone: As yet, its antigen is unknown.

The method was immunoSEQ multiplex PCR; TCRdb's version includes in-frame clones alone and lacks a portion of them. The data hold some 130,000 clones, with over 65% observed a single time. The receptor was derived from an adult in good health. The chain recombines TRBV28 with TRBJ1-1; D ambiguous. The material sequenced was peripheral blood, taken on day 0 of AZD1222 vaccination. The CDR3 reads CASKLGSTEAFF. The CDR3 DNA sequence: TGTGCCAGCAAACTCGGGTCCACTGAAGCTTTCTTT.